The 18 T cell receptor beta chains listed next were all sequenced from one sample in a study of blood T cell repertoires in COVID-19. Clones were sequenced by immunoSEQ multiplex PCR, and TCRdb holds only the in-frame ones, with some missing. The repertoire includes more than 50,000 clones, about nine tenths of them detected once, and around 15% sits in the top ten. The source material was peripheral blood. The receptors stem from a human donor with active COVID-19. The donor label of this sample is uncertain.

The rearrangement uses TRBV5-1 and TRBJ2-7; 7 bases are shared with TRBD1. The junction had 7 bases not matched to a gene; V was cut back by 0 bases and J by 7 bases. Looked up from germline, CDR1 is SGHRS and CDR2 is YFSETQ. CDR3 length equals 14 residues. CDR3 sequence reads: CASSLADRVGEQYF. CDR3 bases: TGCGCCAGCAGCTTGGCTGACAGGGTTGGAGAGCAGTACTTC.

This clone was observed once. This chain's CDR3 is CASSLFPGRFEKLFF. As DNA, the CDR3 is TGTGCCAGCAGTTTATTCCCAGGTCGCTTTGAAAAACTGTTTTTT. The gene calls are TRBV27 and TRBJ1-4; unclear D gene. Germline CDR1 MNHEY, CDR2 SMNVEV (reference sequence). The CDR3 length is 15 residues. V was shortened by 1 base and J by 7 bases, with 13 bases between the two germline ends.

V usage is TRBV7-9 and J usage is TRBJ2-2; D is possibly TRBD2 (6 bases). Trimming shortened V by 5 bases and J by 9 bases, and 13 bases separated the two germline ends. The CDR3 loop spans 13 amino acids. Germline loops: CDR1 SEHNR, CDR2 FQNEAQ (reference sequence). CDR3 DNA sequence: TGTGCCAGCAGCCCCGGCGGGGTCTGGGAGCTGTTTTTT. Translating gives CASSPGGVWELFF.

J is TRBJ2-5 and V is TRBV18, with 9 bases that match TRBD2. Germline trimming cut 3 bases from V and 5 bases from J; bases unmatched to any gene: 10. The CDR3 is 16 residues long. CDR1 and CDR2 (germline): KGHSH, LQKENI. CDR3 amino acids: CASSPNSGSISETQYF. CDR3 bases: TGTGCCAGCTCACCGAATAGCGGGAGTATAAGTGAGACCCAGTACTTC.

The chain carries TRBV30 and TRBJ1-6, with D tentatively TRBD1 (5 bases). V was shortened by 1 base and J by 8 bases, with 9 bases between the two germline ends. The length of the CDR3 is 13 residues. From germline, CDR1 is GTSNPN and CDR2 SVGIG (reference sequence). The DNA of the CDR3 is TGTGCCTGGAGTGAAGACAGTTATTCACCCCTCCACTTT. Translated: CAWSEDSYSPLHF. Full variable domain (missing parts from reference TRBV30 and TRBJ1-6): SQTIHQWPATLVQPVGSPLSLECTVEGTSNPNLYWYRQAAGRGLQLLFYSVGIGQISSEVPQNLSASRPQDRQFILSSKKLLLSDSGFYLCAWSEDSYSPLHFGNGTRLTVT.

In this sample, this clone turned up once. The rearrangement uses TRBV11-2 and TRBJ2-5, with D possibly being TRBD1 (5 bases). V dropped 0 bases and J dropped 9 bases, with 8 bases sitting between them. Germline assignment: CDR1 SGHAT and CDR2 FQNNGV. This CDR3 has 12 amino acids. CDR3 sequence reads: CASSLEIGAQYF. The CDR3 DNA sequence: TGTGCCAGCAGCTTAGAGATAGGGGCCCAGTACTTC.

This rearrangement joins TRBV7-9 to TRBJ1-3, with D possibly TRBD1 on 5 matching bases. Germline V lookup: CDR1 SEHNR, CDR2 FQNEAQ (reference sequence). The CDR3 sequence is 13 residues long. V was clipped by 7 bases and J by 2 bases, with 9 bases between them. The CDR3 sequence is CASKRGTGNTIYF. Written as DNA, the CDR3 is TGTGCCAGCAAACGGGGGACTGGAAACACCATATATTTT.

The V gene is TRBV27, the J gene TRBJ2-1, with 7 bases identical to TRBD2. Germline V gene sequence: CDR1 MNHEY, CDR2 SMNVEV (reference sequence). V was clipped by 2 bases and J by 0 bases; unmatched bases: 4. The CDR3 runs 16 residues. Here the CDR3 reads CASSLAGVSSYNEQFF. Written as DNA, the CDR3 is TGTGCCAGCAGTTTAGCGGGGGTAAGCTCCTACAATGAGCAGTTCTTC.

The rearrangement joins TRBV7-2 to TRBJ2-2, with TRBD1 matching over 7 bases. Germline V gives CDR1 SGHTA, CDR2 FQGNSA. Unmatched junction bases numbered 6, after V lost 2 bases and J lost 6 bases. The CDR3 is 15 residues long. Written as DNA, the CDR3 is TGTGCCAGCAGCTTACGCGACAGGGTCCCCGGGGAGCTGTTTTTT. The encoded protein is CASSLRDRVPGELFF.

The chain couples TRBV5-1 to TRBJ2-4, with no clear D. Trimming pared 0 bases from V and 0 bases from J, leaving 10 bases between. Germline-derived CDR1 and CDR2 are SGHRS and YFSETQ. The CDR3 contains 16 residues. The CDR3 DNA is TGCGCCAGCAGCTTGGGGGCAGACCTAGCCAAAAACATTCAGTACTTC. It codes for CASSLGADLAKNIQYF.

The gene calls are TRBV9 and TRBJ2-5, with TRBD2 matching 10 bases. There are 14 residues in the CDR3. Germline V CDR1 and CDR2: SGDLS, YYNGEE. J gave up 3 bases and V 5 bases, and 4 bases lay outside the gene matches. DNA for the CDR3: TGTGCCAGCAGTCGTGGACTAGCGGAAGAGACCCAGTACTTC. Protein product: CASSRGLAEETQYF.

The chain employs TRBV3-1 (or the pseudogene TRBV3-2) and TRBJ1-2; tentative D call: TRBD1 (5 bases). The V end was cut by 4 bases, the J end by 8 bases, with 11 bases between. Germline CDR1 and CDR2: LGHDT and YNNKEL (reference sequence). The CDR3 totals 12 residues. CDR3 nucleotide sequence: TGTGCCAGCAGCCTCGGGGGGTACGGCTACACCTTC. This gives the protein CASSLGGYGYTF.

The chain joins TRBV4-3 to TRBJ2-7; no definite D call. This CDR3 is 15 amino acids long. Germline values: CDR1 LGHNA, CDR2 YSLEER. The V gene lost 0 bases and the J gene lost 3 bases, with 12 bases spanning the gap. CDR3 bases: TGCGCCAGCAGCCAAGATTTGGGCAGCCTCTACGAGCAGTACGTC. Its translation is CASSQDLGSLYEQYV.

The V gene is TRBV27, the J gene TRBJ1-5; D ambiguous. CDR1 MNHEY and CDR2 SMNVEV come from the germline V gene (reference sequence). V lost 6 bases and J lost 7, with 16 bases in between. The CDR3 is made up of 14 amino acids. The CDR3: CASRTGDRYQPQHF. The CDR3 DNA follows: TGTGCCAGCAGGACGGGAGACCGGTACCAGCCCCAGCATTTT.

The rearrangement uses TRBV6-1 and TRBJ2-7; weak D call: TRBD1 (5 bases). This CDR3 is 14 amino acids long. Trimming shortened V by 0 bases and J by 2 bases, and 8 bases separated the two germline ends. CDR1 and CDR2 (germline): MNHNS, SASEGT. CDR3 coding DNA: TGTGCCAGCAGTGAAGCCCAGGGCCCCTACGAGCAGTACGTC. Its translation is CASSEAQGPYEQYV.

The chain joins TRBV10-2 to TRBJ1-6; 7 bases align to TRBD1. Germline CDR1 and CDR2: WSHSY and SAAADI. The CDR3 has 16 amino acids. V gave up 0 bases and J gave up 7 bases; unmatched junction bases: 6. For the CDR3, the DNA is TGCGCCAGCAGTGAGTCGAAGGGGGCCGGGAATTCACCCCTCCACTTT. Translated, it gives CASSESKGAGNSPLHF.

In this sample, this clone turned up a few times. The chain recombines TRBV6-2 or TRBV6-3 with TRBJ2-2, with D uncertain. This CDR3 spans 14 amino acids. Per germline, CDR1 MNHEY and CDR2 SVGEGT. V was pared by 6 bases and J by 1 base, with 9 bases between. Written as DNA, the CDR3 is TGTGCCAGCAGCCGACTTGTGAACACCGGGGAGCTGTTTTTT. Its protein is CASSRLVNTGELFF.

The chain uses TRBV9 and TRBJ2-2, with 7 bases fitting TRBD1. The CDR3 is 13 amino acids. Germline CDR1 is SGDLS and CDR2 is YYNGEE. The V segment lost 6 bases and the J segment 7 bases; nucleotides outside the gene matches: 6. DNA of the CDR3: TGTGCCAGCAAACAGGGGAGTGGCGGGGAGCTGTTTTTT. It encodes CASKQGSGGELFF.